Each of the 21 T cell receptor beta chains below was sequenced from the same sample in a study of CD8+CD57+ T cells in acquired aplastic anemia. The template for TCR beta VDJ and CDR3 sequence profiling was genomic DNA. MiXCR, run by TCRdb on the reads, gives a single entry per CDR3 protein. The table has 120,000 or so distinct CDR3 sequences, around 46% seen once; the top ten hold about 2.5%. The sequenced sample consisted of sorted CD4+, CD8+, or CD8+CD57+ T cells (not recorded which) from PBMCs. The receptors originated from a human donor in good health, serving as a control.

The table lists this clonotype with a count of one. V and J are TRBV9 and TRBJ1-6; 10 nucleotides agree with TRBD1. Germline-derived CDR1 and CDR2 are SGDLS and YYNGEE. The CDR3 contains 17 residues. J lost 5 bases, V lost 4 bases, and 9 bases had no gene match. The CDR3 sequence is CASSSSRDRGDNSPLHF. DNA for the CDR3: TGTGCCAGCAGCTCGTCCCGGGACAGGGGCGATAATTCACCCCTCCACTTT.

The CDR3 bases are TGTGCCACCGCTAGCGGGGGGGAGCAGTTCTTC. This translates into CATASGGEQFF. V usage is TRBV24-1 and J usage is TRBJ2-1; 11 nucleotides align to TRBD2. Germline CDR1 KGHDR, CDR2 SFDVKD. CDR3 length equals 11 residues. Trimming cost V 9 bases and J 10 bases; bases outside gene matches: 1.

This clonotype was picked up many times. This is likely a read error, given that the CDR3 carries no conserved phenylalanine or tryptophan at its end. The chain is built from TRBV9 and TRBJ1-6; D is uncertain. V was clipped by 4 bases and J by 7 bases, with 12 bases between them. Germline CDR1 and CDR2: SGDLS and YYNGEE. The CDR3 is made up of 14 amino acids. The CDR3 bases are TGTGCCAGCAGCCCCCGCGAAGGCAATTCACCCCTCCACCTT. Amino acid sequence: CASSPREGNSPLHL.

The chain employs TRBV2 and TRBJ2-7, with 10 positions matching TRBD2. CDR3 size: 15 residues. Germline assignment: CDR1 SNHLY and CDR2 FYNNEI. Trimming cost V 3 bases and J 6 bases; bases outside gene matches: 8. The CDR3, as DNA: TGTGCCAGCAGTGAGTCGGGACTAGCGTCGATCGAGCAGTACTTC. This encodes CASSESGLASIEQYF.

V is TRBV25-1 and J is TRBJ2-5, with 13 bases fitting TRBD2. The CDR3 consists of 17 residues. The junction had 5 bases not matched to a gene; V was cut back by 4 bases and J by 0 bases. Germline V gene sequence: CDR1 MGHDK, CDR2 SYGVNS. The CDR3 DNA sequence: TGTGCCAGCAGTGGAGGGACTAGCGGGATGTACCAAGAGACCCAGTACTTC. It encodes CASSGGTSGMYQETQYF.

This clonotype showed up many times. The chain has TRBV5-1 and TRBJ2-5; 13 nucleotides match TRBD2. The CDR3 extends over 16 amino acids. Germline lookup yields CDR1 SGHRS and CDR2 YFSETQ. The ends lost 4 bases at V and 3 bases at J; junction bases unmatched: 6. Here the CDR3 DNA reads TGCGCCAGCAGCACGGGACTAGCGGGGACAAAAGAGACCCAGTACTTC. The encoded protein is CASSTGLAGTKETQYF.

This clonotype was observed once. A much larger clone differs by one base, so this may be a read error. The rearrangement uses TRBV6-1 and TRBJ2-1, with D perhaps TRBD1 or TRBD2 (6 bases each). This CDR3 region has 17 residues. Germline V gives CDR1 MNHNS, CDR2 SASEGT. The germline V and J ends were trimmed by 6 bases and 4 bases, with 22 bases remaining between them. CDR3 protein: CASSPSLRGPEYNEQFF. Here the CDR3 DNA reads TGTGCCAGCAGCCCCTCCCTCCGGGGGCCAGAGTACAATGAGCAGTTCTTC.

This clonotype was found many times. V and J are TRBV2 and TRBJ2-2; 9 positions agree with TRBD2. The junction had 6 bases not matched to a gene; V was cut back by 7 bases and J by 3 bases. This CDR3 comprises 15 residues. CDR1 and CDR2 (germline): SNHLY, FYNNEI. CDR3 sequence (DNA): TGTGCCAGCACCAGCGGGGGGCGGTACACCGGGGAGCTGTTTTTT. Encoded protein: CASTSGGRYTGELFF.

This clonotype was seen repeatedly, ten times or more. The chain employs TRBV14 and TRBJ1-1; weak D call: TRBD1 (5 bases). Germline V gene data show CDR1 as SGHDN and CDR2 as FVKESK. V lost 0 bases to trimming and J lost 5 bases, with 13 bases between them. There are 15 residues in the CDR3. CDR3 in amino acids: CASSQDLQGVTEAFF. CDR3 nucleotides: TGTGCCAGCAGCCAAGATCTGCAAGGGGTGACTGAAGCTTTCTTT. The whole variable domain, filled in from reference TRBV14 and TRBJ1-1, reads EAGVTQFPSHSVIEKGQTVTLRCDPISGHDNLYWYRRVMGKEIKFLLHFVKESKQDESGMPNNRFLAERTGGTYSTLKVQPAELEDSGVYFCASSQDLQGVTEAFFGQGTRLTVV.

This clonotype has ten or more counts. The genes are TRBV7-6 and TRBJ1-3, with 9 bases fitting TRBD1. Germline CDR1 SGHVS, CDR2 FNYEAQ. J was trimmed by 0 bases and V by 5 bases; bases with no gene match: 2. This CDR3 region has 15 residues. CDR3 sequence: CASSKGQGSGNTIYF. The CDR3 DNA follows: TGTGCCAGCAGCAAGGGACAGGGCTCTGGAAACACCATATATTTT.

This clonotype is a singleton in its sample. The chain employs TRBV9 and TRBJ2-7, with TRBD2 matching over 9 bases. This CDR3 comprises 16 residues. V lost 2 bases, J lost 3 bases, and 9 bases stayed unmatched. Germline lookup yields CDR1 SGDLS and CDR2 YYNGEE. The CDR3 DNA reads as TGTGCCAGCAGCGTGCAAGCGGGGGGACAGCTCTACGAGCAGTACTTC. Encoded protein: CASSVQAGGQLYEQYF.

The CDR3 bases are TGTGCCAGCAGCTTAGCTACAGGATCACCCCTCCACTTT. The encoded protein is CASSLATGSPLHF. The V and J genes are TRBV25-1 and TRBJ1-6; maybe TRBD1 (5 bases). CDR3 length: 13 amino acids. Germline V gene data show CDR1 as MGHDK and CDR2 as SYGVNS. Deletions cut 6 bases from V and 10 bases from J, with 13 bases between. Full variable domain (outside the CDR3, taken from reference TRBV25-1 and TRBJ1-6): EADIYQTPRYLVIGTGKKITLECSQTMGHDKMYWYQQDPGMELHLIHYSYGVNSTEKGDLSSESTVSRIRTEHFPLTLESARPSHTSQYLCASSLATGSPLHFGNGTRLTVT.

J is TRBJ1-6 and V is TRBV6-1; D not resolved. V was clipped by 2 bases and J by 8 bases, with 13 bases between them. Germline V gene data show CDR1 as MNHNS and CDR2 as SASEGT. This CDR3 region has 15 residues. The CDR3 sequence: CASSELRSFDSPLHF. DNA of the CDR3: TGTGCCAGCAGTGAACTTCGCTCTTTCGATTCACCCCTCCACTTT.

The CDR3 sequence: CASSQDPGRGETQYF. As DNA, the CDR3 is TGCGCCAGCAGCCAAGATCCCGGCAGGGGGGAGACCCAGTACTTC. This chain joins TRBV4-3 and TRBJ2-5; the match to TRBD1 covers 7 bases. Germline CDR1 and CDR2: LGHNA and YSLEER. The CDR3 has 15 amino acids. J gave up 5 bases and V 0 bases, and 6 bases lay outside the gene matches.

The rearrangement links TRBV19 to TRBJ2-1; D ambiguous. CDR1 and CDR2 (germline): LNHDA, SQIVND (reference sequence). The CDR3 totals 11 residues. V lost 4 bases and J lost 5, with 3 bases in between. The CDR3 loop is CASSKNNEQFF. The CDR3, as DNA: TGTGCCAGTAGTAAAAACAATGAGCAGTTCTTC. The variable domain in full, with the rest retrieved from reference TRBV19 and TRBJ2-1, is DGGITQSPKYLFRKEGQNVTLSCEQNLNHDAMYWYRQDPGQGLRLIYYSQIVNDFQKGDIAEGYSVSREKKESFPLTVTSAQKNPTAFYLCASSKNNEQFFGPGTRLTVL.

The rearrangement uses TRBV19 and TRBJ1-1; D not resolved. CDR3 length equals 14 residues. From germline, CDR1 is LNHDA and CDR2 SQIVND (reference sequence). V lost 1 base and J 4 bases, leaving 10 bases between the germline ends. DNA of the CDR3: TGTGCCAGTAGTATAGTTAAGAGCGGCACTGAAGCTTTCTTT. It is translated as CASSIVKSGTEAFF.

This chain joins TRBV15 and TRBJ1-2; 7 nucleotides agree with TRBD1. Germline V gene lookup returns CDR1 LNHNV and CDR2 YYDKDF (reference sequence). J gave up 6 bases and V 0 bases, and 13 bases lay outside the gene matches. The CDR3 is made up of 17 amino acids. CDR3 in amino acids: CATSRDKGGGRINGYTF. The CDR3 region has the DNA TGTGCCACCAGCAGAGATAAAGGGGGCGGCAGAATTAATGGCTACACCTTC.

This clonotype was recorded many times. V gene TRBV12-3 or TRBV12-4 combines with J gene TRBJ1-1; no clear D. The CDR3 runs to 14 residues. Trimming left V 9 bases short and J 0 bases short, with 14 bases between. CDR3 coding DNA: TGTGCCAGTGGACGGAGTCGAATGAACACTGAAGCTTTCTTT. It specifies CASGRSRMNTEAFF.

V is TRBV29-1 and J is TRBJ2-5; maybe TRBD1 (6 bases). V gave up 1 base and J gave up 4 bases, with 16 bases separating them. Germline assignment: CDR1 SQVTM and CDR2 ANQGSEA. The CDR3 extends over 15 amino acids. The CDR3 nucleotides read TGCAGCGTTGAAGTAAATCAGGGGCGGCGAGAGACCCAGTACTTC. Residues: CSVEVNQGRRETQYF.

This clonotype came up many times. CDR3 sequence reads: CASTPRPYEQYF. The CDR3 region has the DNA TGTGCCAGCACCCCGCGGCCCTACGAGCAGTACTTC. This chain links TRBV6-2 or TRBV6-3 with TRBJ2-7; D remains ambiguous. Trimming took off 7 bases at V and 2 bases at J, with 9 bases between the two ends. The CDR3 contains 12 residues. CDR1 is MNHEY, CDR2 SVGEGT, per germline.

The genes are TRBV11-3 and TRBJ2-7; 7 bases are shared with TRBD1. Per germline, CDR1 SGHNT and CDR2 YENEEA. This CDR3 is 15 amino acids long. Losses at the gene ends were 5 bases for V and 1 base for J; bases not matched to a gene: 8. The CDR3 DNA reads TGTGCCAGCAGCCTATCGGACAGGAGGTCCTACGAGCAGTACTTC. Its translation is CASSLSDRRSYEQYF.